The 7 T cell receptor beta chains below come from one sample, sequenced in a study of cytomegalovirus exposure and HLA in healthy donors. The PCR had 60 Vbeta and 13 Jbeta primers. Here immunoSEQ multiplex PCR was the method, and the copy in TCRdb shows in-frame clones only, minus some. The table has roughly 280,000 clones, 65% to 85% seen once. The source material was PBMCs. The receptors derive from a female donor in good health and CMV-seronegative.

This clone was observed a single time. V usage is TRBV19 and J usage is TRBJ2-7; D ambiguous. Germline V gene data show CDR1 as LNHDA and CDR2 as SQIVND (reference sequence). CDR3 length: 11 residues. The ends were cut back, 5 bases at V and 8 bases at J, with 10 bases in the middle. CDR3 DNA sequence: TGTGCCAGTAGTGCCTCTGGCAAGCAGTACTTC. Translated, it gives CASSASGKQYF.

The chain joins TRBV11-2 to TRBJ2-6, with 11 positions matching TRBD1. The CDR3 covers 15 residues. V dropped 5 bases and J dropped 6; count of bases not matched to a gene: 3. Germline CDR1 is SGHAT and CDR2 is FQNNGV. CDR3 sequence (DNA): TGTGCCAGCAGCCCAGGACAGGGGGCGGCCAACGTCCTGACTTTC. Its protein is CASSPGQGAANVLTF.

The CDR3, as DNA: TGTGCCAGCAGCTTAGAGTTTGACAGCTACAATGAGCAGTTCTTC. This gives the protein CASSLEFDSYNEQFF. The V call is TRBV11-1, the J call TRBJ2-1; D may be TRBD1 (5 bases). V was shortened by 1 base and J by 3 bases, with 10 bases between the two germline ends. The CDR3 loop spans 15 amino acids. Germline CDR1 SGHAT, CDR2 FQDESV (reference sequence).

The chain has TRBV4-1 and TRBJ2-7; 8 positions agree with TRBD2. The J segment lost 6 bases and the V segment lost 5 bases, leaving 9 bases of the junction unmatched. CDR1 is MGHRA, CDR2 YSYEKL, per germline. The CDR3 is 14 residues long. The CDR3 DNA is TGCGCCAGCAGCGTAGTTGCGGGAGGTGGCGAGCAGTACTTC. This encodes CASSVVAGGGEQYF.

This chain uses TRBV10-1 with TRBJ2-7; tentatively, D is TRBD1 (6 bases). Trimming took off 9 bases at V and 3 bases at J, with 12 bases between the two ends. The CDR3 loop spans 12 amino acids. Germline CDR1 WNHNN, CDR2 SYGVQD (reference sequence). The CDR3 nucleotides are TGCGCCAGATTAGGACAGCACTACGAGCAGTACTTC. As protein: CARLGQHYEQYF.

This clone was seen a few times. DNA for the CDR3: TGTGCCAGCAGCTCCTCCCCGCGGGGCTCCTACGAGCAGTACTTC. Protein sequence: CASSSSPRGSYEQYF. This sequence joins TRBV11-3 and TRBJ2-7; perhaps TRBD2 as D (6 bases). The V and J ends lost 4 bases and 0 bases respectively, with 13 bases between them. In germline, CDR1 is SGHNT, CDR2 YENEEA. This CDR3 spans 15 amino acids.

The chain is built from TRBV11-2 and TRBJ2-1; 12 nucleotides line up with TRBD2. The V and J ends lost 3 bases and 2 bases, in that order; junction bases with no gene match: 8. The length of the CDR3 is 18 residues. Germline CDR1 SGHAT, CDR2 FQNNGV. CDR3 bases: TGTGCCAGCAGCTTTGGGCTAGCGGGAGGGCCGACCTACAATGAGCAGTTCTTC. Translating it yields CASSFGLAGGPTYNEQFF.